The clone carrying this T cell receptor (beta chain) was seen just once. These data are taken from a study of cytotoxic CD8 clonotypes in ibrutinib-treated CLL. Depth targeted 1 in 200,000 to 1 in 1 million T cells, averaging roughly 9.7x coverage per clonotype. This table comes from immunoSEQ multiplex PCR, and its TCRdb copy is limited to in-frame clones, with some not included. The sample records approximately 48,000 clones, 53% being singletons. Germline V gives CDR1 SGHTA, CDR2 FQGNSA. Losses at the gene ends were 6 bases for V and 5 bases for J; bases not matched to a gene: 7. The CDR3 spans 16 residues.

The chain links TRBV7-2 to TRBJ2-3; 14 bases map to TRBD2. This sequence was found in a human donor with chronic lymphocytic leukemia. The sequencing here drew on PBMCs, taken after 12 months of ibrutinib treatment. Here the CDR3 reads CASSPGLAGVGDTQYF. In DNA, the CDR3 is TGTGCCAGCAGTCCGGGACTAGCGGGAGTGGGAGATACGCAGTATTTT.